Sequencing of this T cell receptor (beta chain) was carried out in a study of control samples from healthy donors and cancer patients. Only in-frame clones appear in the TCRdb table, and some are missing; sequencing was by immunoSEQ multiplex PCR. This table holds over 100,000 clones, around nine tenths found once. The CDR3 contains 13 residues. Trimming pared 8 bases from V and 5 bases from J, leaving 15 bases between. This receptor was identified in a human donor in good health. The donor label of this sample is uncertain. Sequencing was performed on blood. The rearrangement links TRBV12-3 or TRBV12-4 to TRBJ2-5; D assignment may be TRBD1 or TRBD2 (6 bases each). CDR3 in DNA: TGTGCCAGCGGCCCTGGGGGGCTTGAGACCCAGTACTTC. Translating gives CASGPGGLETQYF.